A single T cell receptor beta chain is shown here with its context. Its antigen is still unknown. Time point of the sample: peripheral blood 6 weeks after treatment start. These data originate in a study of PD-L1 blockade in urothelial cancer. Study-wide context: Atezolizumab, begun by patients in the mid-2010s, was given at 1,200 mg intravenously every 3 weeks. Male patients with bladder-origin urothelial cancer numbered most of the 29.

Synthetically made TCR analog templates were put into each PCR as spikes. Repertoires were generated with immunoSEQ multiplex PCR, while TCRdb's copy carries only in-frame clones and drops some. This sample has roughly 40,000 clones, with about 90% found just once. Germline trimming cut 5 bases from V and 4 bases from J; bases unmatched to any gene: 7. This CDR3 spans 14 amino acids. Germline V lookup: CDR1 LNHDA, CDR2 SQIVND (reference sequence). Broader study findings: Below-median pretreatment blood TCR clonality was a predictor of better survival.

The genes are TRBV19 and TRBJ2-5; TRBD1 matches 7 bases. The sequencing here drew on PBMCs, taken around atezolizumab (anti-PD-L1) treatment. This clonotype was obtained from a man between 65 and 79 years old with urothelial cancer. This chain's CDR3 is CASSLGQLRETQYF. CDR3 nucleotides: TGTGCCAGTAGTTTGGGACAGCTCCGAGAGACCCAGTACTTC.